A selection of T cell receptor beta chains follows, all from one sample in a study of T cells in Graves' hyperthyroidism and ophthalmopathy. TCRdb independently ran MiXCR on the multiplex PCR reads; one entry per CDR3 protein. The table lists about 180,000 distinct CDR3 sequences, over 15% of them singletons. The specimen sequenced was blood. The receptors originated from a woman aged 45-65 years with Graves' hyperthyroidism. Both conserved end residues are part of each CDR3. Each record gives: J gene, V gene, D gene, clone size, CDR3 protein, CDR3 DNA. The D gene is left open where the match is weak. Not all rows give a size; the values are once, few, many and, for expanded clones, a class.

TRBJ1-2 | TRBV7-2 | TRBD1 | many | CASSLGFDRAIHGYTF | TGTGCCAGCAGCTTAGGGTTTGACAGGGCGATCCATGGCTACACCTTC
TRBJ2-3 | TRBV5-1 | - | many | CASSLEQSPGYTQYF | TGCGCCAGCAGCTTGGAACAGAGCCCGGGCTATACGCAGTATTTT
TRBJ1-2 | TRBV5-5 | - | few | CASSLGARPYGYTF | TGTGCCAGCAGCTTGGGGGCGCGGCCCTATGGCTACACCTTC
TRBJ2-7 | TRBV11-2 | - | - | CASSRAWDVATYEQYF | TGTGCCAGCAGCCGAGCTTGGGACGTAGCAACCTACGAGCAGTACTTC
TRBJ1-2 | TRBV7-9 | - | - | CASSLGGYSYTF | TGTGCCAGCAGCTTAGGAGGGTATAGCTACACCTTC
TRBJ2-5 | TRBV6-6 | - | many | CASSYSIGSGETQYF | TGTGCCAGCAGTTACTCGATCGGGAGTGGAGAGACCCAGTACTTC
TRBJ2-1 | TRBV5-6 | - | many | CASKTPGTSTSYNEQFF | TGTGCCAGCAAGACTCCTGGGACGTCTACCTCCTACAATGAGCAGTTCTTC
TRBJ1-1 | TRBV7-9 | - | many | CASGPIMNTEAFF | TGTGCCAGCGGCCCTATTATGAACACTGAAGCTTTCTTT
TRBJ2-1 | TRBV19 | TRBD1 | many | CASSLGQAWNEQFF | TGTGCCAGTTCCTTGGGACAGGCGTGGAATGAGCAGTTCTTC
TRBJ1-2 | TRBV28 | - | once | CASSLQTSYGYTF | TGTGCCAGCAGTTTACAGACTTCCTATGGCTACACCTTC
TRBJ2-7 | TRBV18 | TRBD2 | many | CASSPGSGGTYEQYF | TGTGCCAGCTCACCCGGCAGCGGGGGGACCTACGAGCAGTACTTC
TRBJ2-1 | TRBV5-1 | TRBD1 | many | CASRRDRGPERGQFF | TGCGCCAGCAGAAGGGACAGGGGCCCCGAACGTGGGCAGTTCTTC
TRBJ1-6 | TRBV6-1 | - | - | CASSEGHQNNSPLHF | TGTGCCAGCAGTGAAGGCCACCAGAATAATTCACCCCTCCACTTT
TRBJ2-1 | TRBV5-1 | - | many | CASRDTLSSYNEQFF | TGCGCCAGCAGGGATACACTGAGCTCCTACAATGAGCAGTTCTTC
TRBJ2-7 | TRBV12-3/TRBV12-4 | TRBD1 | many | CASSDRDRGEQYF | TGTGCCAGCAGTGACCGGGACAGAGGCGAGCAGTACTTC
TRBJ2-6 | TRBV12-3/TRBV12-4 | - | many | CASSHGLIEIGANVLTF | TGTGCCAGCAGCCACGGACTAATCGAAATTGGGGCCAACGTCCTGACTTTC
TRBJ1-1 | TRBV9 | - | many | CASSVEASNWNTEAFF | TGTGCCAGCAGCGTAGAGGCATCGAACTGGAACACTGAAGCTTTCTTT
TRBJ2-7 | TRBV2 | TRBD2 | many | CASSFRDYSYEQYF | TGTGCCAGCAGCTTCCGGGACTACTCCTACGAGCAGTACTTC
TRBJ2-1 | TRBV9 | - | - | CASSPTPIGEQFF | TGTGCCAGCAGCCCTACCCCCATCGGGGAGCAGTTCTTC
TRBJ2-7 | TRBV27 | - | - | CASSLSGDTYEQYF | TGTGCCAGCAGTTTATCAGGGGATACCTACGAGCAGTACTTC
TRBJ1-1 | TRBV18 | TRBD1 | few | CASSPDREEAFF | TGTGCCAGCTCTCCCGACAGGGAAGAAGCTTTCTTT
TRBJ1-1 | TRBV2 | - | many | CASSVSGDRTEAFF | TGTGCCAGCAGTGTATCCGGGGATCGGACTGAAGCTTTCTTT
TRBJ1-4 | TRBV29-1 | - | - | CSILQGGSEKLFF | TGCAGCATCCTACAGGGAGGATCTGAAAAACTGTTTTTT
TRBJ2-7 | TRBV7-6 | TRBD2 | many | CASSRTSGVIGGSEQYF | TGTGCCAGCAGCAGGACTAGCGGGGTAATCGGAGGGAGCGAGCAGTACTTC
TRBJ1-1 | TRBV10-3 | TRBD1 | many | CAISGSDRVGTEAFF | TGTGCCATCAGTGGTTCGGACAGGGTGGGGACTGAAGCTTTCTTT
TRBJ2-1 | TRBV29-1 | - | - | CSVSYNEQFF | TGCAGCGTTTCCTATAATGAGCAGTTCTTC
TRBJ1-2 | TRBV27 | - | many | CASSLGRFYGYTF | TGTGCCAGCAGTTTAGGGAGATTCTATGGCTACACCTTC